This entry is about one T cell receptor beta chain. The PCR had 60 Vbeta and 13 Jbeta primers. TCRdb's copy holds only in-frame clones and misses some; the assay was immunoSEQ multiplex PCR. The top ten hold around 0.46% of the sample, which has around 180,000 clones, approximately 80% seen once. The source of the sample is a study of cytomegalovirus exposure and HLA in healthy donors. The material sequenced was PBMCs. The sequence derives from a woman aged 45 to 65 in good health and CMV-seronegative.

The CDR3 sequence is CASSSMDTRNTEAFF. CDR3 sequence (DNA): TGTGCCAGCAGCTCCATGGACACCCGGAACACTGAAGCTTTCTTT. V gene TRBV7-9 combines with J gene TRBJ1-1, with D possibly being TRBD1 (5 bases). V was shortened by 4 bases and J by 1 base, with 13 bases between the two germline ends. This CDR3 comprises 15 residues. Germline CDR1 SEHNR, CDR2 FQNEAQ (reference sequence).